A selection of T cell receptor beta chains follows, all from one sample in a study of cytomegalovirus exposure and HLA in healthy donors. Clones were read by immunoSEQ multiplex PCR, and TCRdb kept only the in-frame ones, dropping some. The profile shows around 62,000 clones, 80% to 90% of them singletons. Sequencing was done on a sample of PBMCs. The receptors were gathered from a woman in her twenties or thirties in good health and CMV-seronegative. CDR3s include the opening cysteine and the closing phenylalanine or tryptophan.

>TRBJ1-4|TRBV7-9
CSSSSPGQGISDEKLFF
>TRBJ2-5|TRBV7-2
CASSLTPQETQYF
>TRBJ2-7|TRBV10-3
CAISEPGTGVEEQYF
>TRBJ1-1|TRBV2
CASSGAGRTEAFF
>TRBJ2-3|TRBV19
CASSIMSSPSTDTQYF
>TRBJ1-1|TRBV7-6
CASSPRQSTEAFF
>TRBJ2-1|TRBV19
CASNAGATFNEQFF
>TRBJ1-2|TRBV19
CASTRGDRAHGYTF
>TRBJ2-1|TRBV9
CASSPWLAGGYNEQFF
>TRBJ1-5|TRBV2
CASSAGLNQPQHF
>TRBJ1-2|TRBV6-6
CASSYEGDYGYTF
>TRBJ1-5|TRBV6-5
CASKRKTYSNQPQHF
>TRBJ2-1|TRBV27
CASSAGYNEQFF
>TRBJ1-2|TRBV10-3
CAIGRDNYGYTF
>TRBJ2-3|TRBV7-9
CSSSFGQGGDTQYF
>TRBJ2-5|TRBV27
CASSRDRAETQYF
>TRBJ2-1|TRBV7-2
CASSLAPSGPNEQFF
>TRBJ1-1|TRBV4-1
CASSLGQGAGNTEAFF
>TRBJ1-4|TRBV19
CASSPLAEFNEKLFF
>TRBJ2-7|TRBV2
CATQDRGYYEQYF
>TRBJ1-4|TRBV5-6
CASSLQGQNNEKLFF
>TRBJ1-2|TRBV19
CASSMVPLSYGYTF
>TRBJ1-3|TRBV2
CASSSAAGSTGNTIYF
>TRBJ1-1|TRBV6-1
CASSGQGGDAEAFF
>TRBJ1-2|TRBV7-2
CASSLGPGTYGYTF
>TRBJ2-2|TRBV10-1
CASGDRLAGAAGELFF
>TRBJ2-2|TRBV6-4
CASSSLSGTQHTGELFF
>TRBJ2-3|TRBV2
CASSEYTDTQYF
>TRBJ2-5|TRBV5-1
CASSRGTGDQETQYF
>TRBJ1-4|TRBV4-3
CASSQDRQEGNEKLFF
>TRBJ2-1|TRBV5-6
CASSFWTGWNNEQFF
>TRBJ2-3|TRBV10-3
CAISGPSTDTQYF
>TRBJ1-6|TRBV11-2
CASSLGGGIPSNSPLHF
>TRBJ2-2|TRBV7-8
CASSLPAGASGGAIDTGELFF
>TRBJ2-3|TRBV19
CASSPAGTTDTQYF
>TRBJ1-1|TRBV5-1
CASSSLTGTEAFF
>TRBJ1-5|TRBV7-9
CASSLSVPGVSNQPQHF
>TRBJ1-1|TRBV6-5
CASSLDRGNTEAFF
>TRBJ1-5|TRBV2
CASSEVAATHSNQPQHF
>TRBJ2-7|TRBV28
CASRRVANSYEQYF
>TRBJ1-1|TRBV7-2
CASSWGHGSEAFF
>TRBJ2-7|TRBV18
CASSETGPYEQYF